The 18 T cell receptor beta chains below come from one sample, sequenced in a study of OX40 agonist ivuxolimab in advanced cancers. Repertoires were generated with immunoSEQ multiplex PCR, while TCRdb's copy carries only in-frame clones and drops some. The data hold 80,000 to 100,000 clones, with 75% to 90% observed a single time. Here the sequenced sample was CD4+ or CD8+ T cells sorted from blood, taken in a trial of the OX40 agonist ivuxolimab. Receptor source: an adult with an advanced solid tumor such as melanoma, head and neck, liver or kidney cancer.

V gene TRBV10-3 combines with J gene TRBJ2-3, with D unresolved. This CDR3 has 14 amino acids. The germline V gene encodes CDR1 ENHRY and CDR2 SYGVKD. Trimming pared 3 bases from V and 0 bases from J, leaving 7 bases between. The CDR3 protein is CAISDLASTDTQYF. The CDR3 DNA reads TGTGCCATCAGTGACTTGGCTAGCACAGATACGCAGTATTTT.

The chain carries TRBV28 and TRBJ2-7; D may be TRBD1 (6 bases). Germline V gene lookup returns CDR1 MDHEN and CDR2 SYDVKM. The V and J ends lost 5 bases and 0 bases respectively, with 11 bases between them. There are 14 residues in the CDR3. CDR3 in amino acids: CASSQTGTSYEQYF. The CDR3 DNA follows: TGTGCCAGCAGTCAGACAGGAACCTCCTACGAGCAGTACTTC.

The chain recombines TRBV7-8 with TRBJ2-5, with D possibly being TRBD1 or TRBD2 (5 bases each). Germline assignment: CDR1 SGHVS and CDR2 FQNEAQ. This CDR3 is built from 16 residues. V was cut by 5 bases and J by 7 bases, with 23 bases left in between. CDR3 coding DNA: TGTGCCAGCAGCACCCCCCACGGGGACCCAACGGGGACCCAGTACTTC. Protein sequence: CASSTPHGDPTGTQYF.

The rearrangement joins TRBV9 to TRBJ2-5; 14 bases match TRBD2. The CDR3 loop spans 15 amino acids. Germline CDR1 reads SGDLS; CDR2 reads YYNGEE. The J segment lost 4 bases and the V segment lost 4 bases, leaving 3 bases of the junction unmatched. The CDR3 nucleotides are TGTGCCAGCAGCCTTGGGACTAGCGGGAGAGAGACCCAGTACTTC. Amino acid sequence: CASSLGTSGRETQYF.

This chain uses TRBV19 with TRBJ1-5, with D hard to call. CDR1 is LNHDA and CDR2 is SQIVND in the germline V gene (reference sequence). Trimming shortened V by 5 bases and J by 7 bases, and 9 bases separated the two germline ends. CDR3 length: 12 residues. The CDR3 loop reads CASSPRSQPQHF. CDR3 sequence (DNA): TGTGCCAGTAGTCCCCGCAGCCAGCCCCAGCATTTT.

This rearrangement joins TRBV10-3 to TRBJ2-5; 8 bases agree with TRBD2. The CDR3 spans 18 residues. The trim removed 0 bases at V and 2 bases at J, leaving 11 bases unmatched. Germline V CDR1 and CDR2: ENHRY, SYGVKD. The CDR3 DNA follows: TGTGCCATCAGTGAGTCCCTTGGAGCGGGAGAAGGGCAAGAGACCCAGTACTTC. It encodes CAISESLGAGEGQETQYF.

The chain has TRBV27 and TRBJ1-5; no reliable D call. This CDR3 spans 15 amino acids. V lost 6 bases, J lost 2 bases, and 14 bases lay in between. Germline V gene sequence: CDR1 MNHEY, CDR2 SMNVEV (reference sequence). The CDR3, as DNA: TGTGCCAGCAGCCCAGAAGTTCTTGGCAATCAGCCCCAGCATTTT. Translating gives CASSPEVLGNQPQHF.

The chain carries TRBV6-6 and TRBJ1-3; D is possibly TRBD1 (6 bases). Trimming removed 5 bases at V and 4 bases at J, with 15 bases between. Looked up from germline, CDR1 is MNHNY and CDR2 is SVGAGI (reference sequence). The CDR3 is made up of 15 amino acids. In DNA form, the CDR3 reads TGTGCCAGCAGTCCCAGGGGCCTCGGAGGAAACACCATATATTTT. It specifies CASSPRGLGGNTIYF.

V gene TRBV11-2 combines with J gene TRBJ2-1; 7 bases fit TRBD2. CDR1 SGHAT and CDR2 FQNNGV come from the germline V gene. V dropped 6 bases and J dropped 2; count of bases not matched to a gene: 1. This CDR3 contains 13 residues. The CDR3: CASSSGPYNEQFF. The DNA of the CDR3 is TGTGCCAGCAGTAGCGGGCCCTACAATGAGCAGTTCTTC.

This chain uses TRBV5-4 with TRBJ2-5; D is undetermined. The CDR3 covers 11 residues. The germline V gene encodes CDR1 SGHNT and CDR2 YYREEE (reference sequence). V was clipped by 6 bases and J by 2 bases, with 5 bases between them. Here the CDR3 reads CASTQQETQYF. CDR3 sequence (DNA): TGTGCCAGCACACAACAAGAGACCCAGTACTTC. Filled out from reference TRBV5-4 and TRBJ2-5, the complete variable domain reads ETGVTQSPTHLIKTRGQQVTLRCSSQSGHNTVSWYQQALGQGPQFIFQYYREEENGRGNFPPRFSGLQFPNYSSELNVNALELDDSALYLCASTQQETQYFGPGTRLLVL.

The J gene is TRBJ2-3, the V gene TRBV5-4, with 11 bases matching TRBD1. Germline loops: CDR1 SGHNT, CDR2 YYREEE (reference sequence). This CDR3 contains 14 residues. J lost 3 bases, V lost 5 bases, and 2 bases had no gene match. CDR3 bases: TGTGCCAGCAGTGGACAGGGGGCAACAGATACGCAGTATTTT. The encoded protein is CASSGQGATDTQYF.

The V and J genes are TRBV10-3 and TRBJ2-7, with 8 bases matching TRBD2. The CDR3 is 15 amino acids. With 6 bases clipped from V and 5 bases from J, the junction kept 12 bases outside the gene matches. Germline V CDR1 and CDR2: ENHRY, SYGVKD. Written as DNA, the CDR3 is TGTGCCATCAGCGGACTAGCAGGGATGGAGAACGAGCAGTACTTC. The encoded protein is CAISGLAGMENEQYF.

The V call is TRBV5-1, the J call TRBJ1-2; 7 positions agree with TRBD1. CDR1 and CDR2 (germline): SGHRS, YFSETQ. CDR3 size: 13 residues. Trimming took 4 bases from V and 4 from J; bases not matched to a gene: 4. In nucleotides, the CDR3 is TGCGCCAGCAGCACCGGGACAGTCTATGGCTACACCTTC. Translating gives CASSTGTVYGYTF.

The J gene is TRBJ2-7, the V gene TRBV14, with TRBD2 matching over 14 bases. Germline V gene sequence: CDR1 SGHDN, CDR2 FVKESK. The CDR3 spans 16 residues. Germline trimming cut 4 bases from V and 9 bases from J; bases unmatched to any gene: 11. The CDR3 DNA sequence: TGTGCCAGCAGCCTCGGACTAGCGGGAGGCATTACGGGGCAGTACTTC. Its protein product is CASSLGLAGGITGQYF.

The V call is TRBV6-5, the J call TRBJ1-2; 9 bases match TRBD1. Per germline, CDR1 MNHEY and CDR2 SVGAGI. The V gene end was trimmed by 8 bases and the J gene end by 7 bases; junction bases not matched to a gene: 11. This CDR3 has 14 amino acids. The CDR3 nucleotides read TGTGCCAGCCGGCTGAAACAGGGGGCATTTGGCTACACCTTC. It is translated as CASRLKQGAFGYTF.

This chain connects TRBV5-1 to TRBJ2-1; D gene uncertain. The CDR3 is made up of 12 amino acids. Trimming removed 0 bases from V and 5 bases from J, with 3 bases in between. Germline V gene lookup returns CDR1 SGHRS and CDR2 YFSETQ. The CDR3 is CASSLANNEQFF. Here the CDR3 DNA reads TGCGCCAGCAGCTTGGCCAACAATGAGCAGTTCTTC. The variable domain in full, completed from reference TRBV5-1 and TRBJ2-1, reads KAGVTQTPRYLIKTRGQQVTLSCSPISGHRSVSWYQQTPGQGLQFLFEYFSETQRNKGNFPGRFSGRQFSNSRSEMNVSTLELGDSALYLCASSLANNEQFFGPGTRLTVL.

The chain uses TRBV6-5 and TRBJ2-2; weak D call: TRBD1 (5 bases). Germline lookup yields CDR1 MNHEY and CDR2 SVGAGI. The CDR3 runs 14 residues. V lost 0 bases and J 5 bases, leaving 7 bases between the germline ends. CDR3 loop: CASSYSRQTGELFF. CDR3 DNA sequence: TGTGCCAGCAGTTACTCGCGACAGACCGGGGAGCTGTTTTTT.

The chain carries TRBV18 and TRBJ2-7, with D perhaps matching TRBD2 (6 bases). Germline values: CDR1 KGHSH, CDR2 LQKENI. This CDR3 contains 13 residues. V gave up 2 bases and J gave up 6 bases, with 11 bases separating them. Here the CDR3 DNA reads TGTGCCAGCTCACCAGGCGCCGGGGGCGAGCAGTACTTC. Its translation is CASSPGAGGEQYF.